This entry lists 14 T cell receptor beta chains sequenced from one sample in a study of cytomegalovirus exposure and HLA in healthy donors. The PCR had 60 Vbeta and 13 Jbeta primers. Assay: immunoSEQ multiplex PCR; the TCRdb copy retains only in-frame clones and omits some. The sample has 55,000 to 80,000 clones; approximately 81% are singletons. Sequencing was performed on PBMCs. These receptors were taken from a woman in her twenties or thirties in good health and CMV-seropositive.

The chain recombines TRBV2 with TRBJ1-5, with 8 bases identical to TRBD1. The V segment lost 7 bases and the J segment 1 base; nucleotides outside the gene matches: 6. Germline V gene data show CDR1 as SNHLY and CDR2 as FYNNEI. The CDR3 extends over 15 amino acids. CDR3 nucleotides: TGTGCCAGCATGAAGGACAGGGCAAGCAATCAGCCCCAGCATTTT. Its translation: CASMKDRASNQPQHF.

The chain joins TRBV29-1 to TRBJ2-7; weak D call: TRBD1 (6 bases). Germline V gene sequence: CDR1 SQVTM, CDR2 ANQGSEA. The CDR3 is made up of 13 amino acids. This chain's CDR3 is CRWSRGKLYEQYF. CDR3 DNA sequence: TGCAGGTGGAGCAGGGGAAAGCTGTACGAGCAGTACTTC.

This chain links TRBV30 with TRBJ2-1; tentative D call: TRBD2 (5 bases). CDR3 length equals 13 residues. V was clipped by 2 bases and J by 14 bases, with 19 bases between them. CDR1 is GTSNPN and CDR2 is SVGIG in the germline V gene (reference sequence). The CDR3 DNA follows: TGTGCCTGGAGTAACGGTCTAGCCGAACAAAAGTTCTTC. Its protein product is CAWSNGLAEQKFF.

V is TRBV11-2 and J is TRBJ1-4; TRBD1 agrees at 12 bases. Germline values: CDR1 SGHAT, CDR2 FQNNGV. CDR3 size: 15 residues. V was clipped by 5 bases and J by 7 bases; unmatched bases: 5. Here the CDR3 reads CASSGGQGAGEKLFF. CDR3 bases: TGTGCCAGCAGCGGGGGACAGGGGGCAGGTGAAAAACTGTTTTTT.

The V call is TRBV2, the J call TRBJ2-1, with D possibly TRBD2 on 6 matching bases. CDR3 length: 15 residues. Germline V gene sequence: CDR1 SNHLY, CDR2 FYNNEI. V lost 2 bases, J lost 5 bases, and 13 bases lay in between. CDR3: CASSELRGSDNEQFF. The DNA for the CDR3 is TGTGCCAGCAGTGAATTGCGGGGTAGCGACAATGAGCAGTTCTTC.

The CDR3, as DNA: TGCAGCGACTCCGTGGACAGCTTCAAAGTCGGGACCTTC. Translation: CSDSVDSFKVGTF. The rearrangement uses TRBV29-1 and TRBJ1-2, with D possibly matching TRBD1 (6 bases). This CDR3 contains 13 residues. Germline V lookup: CDR1 SQVTM, CDR2 ANQGSEA. V shed 7 bases and J shed 14 bases, with 26 bases lying between them.

Only one count was recorded for this clone. The chain recombines TRBV7-9 with TRBJ2-1; TRBD2 agrees at 9 bases. CDR3 length equals 18 residues. V was clipped by 5 bases and J by 7 bases; unmatched bases: 18. Germline-derived CDR1 and CDR2 are SEHNR and FQNEAQ (reference sequence). CDR3 DNA: TGTGCCAGCAGCCCCGGCGGGGTCTCCCGGACTAGCGTTAATGAGCAGTTCTTC. Residues: CASSPGGVSRTSVNEQFF.

The rearrangement joins TRBV27 to TRBJ1-2; TRBD1 matches at 7 bases. J was trimmed by 8 bases and V by 10 bases; bases with no gene match: 13. The CDR3 loop spans 13 amino acids. Germline V CDR1 and CDR2: MNHEY, SMNVEV (reference sequence). CDR3 amino acids: CAILDRTSGGYTF. DNA of the CDR3: TGTGCCATCCTGGACAGGACCTCTGGGGGCTACACCTTC.

The chain has TRBV6-1 and TRBJ1-1, with D unresolved. V was pared by 5 bases and J by 1 base, with 8 bases between. The CDR3 runs to 13 residues. Germline V CDR1 and CDR2: MNHNS, SASEGT. CDR3 protein: CASSPVRNTEAFF. In DNA, the CDR3 is TGTGCCAGCAGTCCTGTGAGGAACACTGAAGCTTTCTTT.

The chain's CDR3 is CASRPSGKIGTEAFF. Here the CDR3 DNA reads TGTGCCAGTAGACCTTCAGGGAAAATAGGCACTGAAGCTTTCTTT. The chain uses TRBV19 and TRBJ1-1; a possible D gene is TRBD1 (5 bases). V was shortened by 6 bases and J by 4 bases, with 18 bases between the two germline ends. The CDR3 covers 15 residues. Germline V gives CDR1 LNHDA, CDR2 SQIVND (reference sequence).

The gene calls are TRBV29-1 and TRBJ1-1; 9 bases fit TRBD1. V was pared by 7 bases and J by 4 bases, with 16 bases of the junction left unmatched. The CDR3 runs 16 residues. Per germline, CDR1 SQVTM and CDR2 ANQGSEA. CDR3 protein: CSALDRGALRVTEAFF. In DNA form, the CDR3 reads TGCAGCGCCTTGGACAGGGGAGCACTTAGGGTCACTGAAGCTTTCTTT.

This clone was counted once. The chain joins TRBV6-1 to TRBJ2-3; 8 nucleotides match TRBD2. V dropped 11 bases and J dropped 4; count of bases not matched to a gene: 14. Germline assignment: CDR1 MNHNS and CDR2 SASEGT. This CDR3 has 15 residues. Here the CDR3 reads CAFGVGTRVPDTQYF. CDR3 DNA: TGTGCCTTCGGCGTAGGGACTAGAGTACCAGATACGCAGTATTTT.

CDR3 DNA sequence: TGTGCCTGGACAAGGACAACATCGCGGGAAAAACTGTTTTTT. Its translation: CAWTRTTSREKLFF. V gene TRBV30 combines with J gene TRBJ1-4, with TRBD1 as a possible D gene (5 bases). The CDR3 is made up of 14 amino acids. CDR1 and CDR2 from the germline V gene are GTSNPN and SVGIG (reference sequence). Deletions cut 4 bases from V and 8 bases from J, with 17 bases between.

The chain carries TRBV29-1 and TRBJ1-2, with 8 bases that match TRBD1. CDR3 length: 13 residues. With 4 bases clipped from V and 4 bases from J, the junction kept 5 bases outside the gene matches. The V gene's germline CDR1 is SQVTM and CDR2 ANQGSEA. The CDR3: CSVGGQGRYGYTF. CDR3 sequence (DNA): TGCAGCGTTGGTGGACAGGGACGCTATGGCTACACCTTC.